These T cell receptor beta chains were read from a single sample in a study of regulatory T cells in long-lasting Graves disease. TCRdb reprocessed the reads with MiXCR, giving one entry per CDR3 protein. Of under 750 distinct CDR3 sequences listed, 55% to 65% are singletons. This specimen consisted of peripheral blood mononuclear cells (PBMCs), obtained with antithyroid drug treatment, in newly diagnosed or persistent Graves disease (not recorded which). Every receptor here comes from a female donor with Graves disease. Each CDR3 is given with its conserved first and last residue. The D gene is left open where the match is weak. Clone size is stated in some rows and not others, as once, few, many or a class when expanded.

clone_size j_call d_call cdr3_length v_call cdr3_aa cdr3_nt
. TRBJ2-3 . 16 TRBV5-1 CASSLGRKASTDTQYF TGCGCCAGCAGCTTGGGACGGAAAGCTAGCACAGATACGCAGTATTTT
. TRBJ1-3 . 14 TRBV11-2 CASTQDRFGNTIYF TGTGCCAGCACCCAGGACAGATTTGGAAACACCATATATTTT
few TRBJ2-5 . 13 TRBV29-1 CSVDGRRQETQYF TGCAGCGTTGATGGTCGGAGACAAGAGACCCAGTACTTC
. TRBJ2-3 . 17 TRBV4-2 CASSQSDRTSALNTQYF TGTGCCAGCAGCCAATCCGACCGTACCTCTGCTTTGAATACGCAGTATTTT
few TRBJ2-3 TRBD1 15 TRBV12-3/TRBV12-4 CASSAGDRGTDTQYF TGTGCCAGCAGTGCTGGGGACAGGGGTACAGATACGCAGTATTTT
. TRBJ1-6 . 15 TRBV28 CASSSLPAHGSPLHF TGTGCCAGCAGTTCCCTTCCGGCGCATGGTTCACCCCTCCACTTT
. TRBJ1-5 TRBD1 17 TRBV28 CASSRPPRGTSNQPQHF TGTGCCAGCAGTCGACCCCCCAGGGGGACCAGCAATCAGCCCCAGCATTTT
few TRBJ2-3 TRBD2 14 TRBV12-3/TRBV12-4 CASKLAGVRDTQYF TGTGCCAGCAAGCTAGCGGGAGTACGCGATACGCAGTATTTT
once TRBJ2-5 . 15 TRBV6-2/TRBV6-3 CASRNIGTAQETQYF TGTGCCAGCAGAAACATCGGCACAGCCCAAGAGACCCAGTACTTC
few TRBJ2-5 . 12 TRBV28 CASRRVQETQYF TGTGCCAGCAGAAGGGTACAAGAGACCCAGTACTTC
. TRBJ2-7 . 10 TRBV25-1 CASSDYEQYF TGTGCCAGCAGTGACTACGAGCAGTACTTC
few TRBJ2-5 TRBD1 17 TRBV10-3 CAISERGQGAMGETQYF TGTGCCATCAGTGAAAGAGGGCAGGGGGCGATGGGCGAGACCCAGTACTTC
. TRBJ1-5 TRBD1 16 TRBV12-3/TRBV12-4 CASSLGGQGAYQPQHF TGTGCCAGCAGTTTAGGGGGACAGGGGGCTTATCAGCCCCAGCATTTT
. TRBJ2-5 . 13 TRBV24-1 CATSDSKQGTQYF TGTGCCACCAGTGATTCTAAACAGGGGACCCAGTACTTC
. TRBJ2-3 . 13 TRBV11-2 CASSQRGGDTQYF TGTGCCAGCAGCCAGAGGGGTGGGGATACGCAGTATTTT
once TRBJ2-5 . 11 TRBV29-1 CSVGGEETQYF TGCAGCGTGGGTGGAGAAGAGACCCAGTACTTC
. TRBJ2-1 TRBD2 14 TRBV12-3/TRBV12-4 CASRPLAGGAEQFF TGTGCCAGCAGGCCACTAGCGGGAGGGGCTGAGCAGTTCTTC
few TRBJ1-5 . 14 TRBV7-9 CASSSETTDQPQHF TGTGCCAGCAGCTCCGAGACCACAGATCAGCCCCAGCATTTT
few TRBJ2-5 TRBD1 13 TRBV6-2/TRBV6-3 CASSWGQQETQYF TGTGCCAGCAGCTGGGGACAGCAAGAGACCCAGTACTTC
. TRBJ2-1 TRBD2 14 TRBV19 CASSSGASGIRQFF TGTGCCAGCTCCAGTGGGGCTAGCGGGATTAGGCAGTTCTTC
. TRBJ2-3 TRBD2 16 TRBV7-9 CASSLFREAPTDTQYF TGTGCCAGCAGCTTATTTCGGGAGGCCCCCACAGATACGCAGTATTTT
few TRBJ1-2 . 16 TRBV4-3 CASSQDRNPGRDGYTF TGCGCCAGCAGCCAAGATCGGAACCCCGGCAGGGATGGCTACACCTTC
. TRBJ2-7 TRBD1 15 TRBV12-3/TRBV12-4 CASSPRTGSSYEQYF TGTGCCAGCAGTCCAAGGACAGGAAGCTCCTACGAGCAGTACTTC
. TRBJ2-7 . 15 TRBV20-1 CSARDETGHQSEQYF TGCAGTGCTAGAGACGAAACGGGACACCAGAGCGAGCAGTACTTC
few TRBJ1-2 . 17 TRBV6-2/TRBV6-3 CASSPPASGRIFYGYTF TGTGCCAGCAGTCCACCGGCCTCCGGGAGGATATTTTATGGCTACACCTTC
. TRBJ2-2 . 14 TRBV11-2 CASTQAGPDGELFF TGTGCCAGCACCCAGGCCGGGCCGGACGGGGAGCTGTTTTTT
. TRBJ1-6 TRBD1 15 TRBV28 CASSFPGTGESPLHF TGTGCCAGCAGTTTCCCCGGGACAGGGGAGTCACCCCTCCACTTT
. TRBJ2-2 . 14 TRBV6-6 CASSYGPDTGELFF TGTGCCAGCAGTTACGGGCCAGACACCGGGGAGCTGTTTTTT
. TRBJ2-7 . 15 TRBV23-1 CASRRQWTDPYEQYF TGCGCCAGCAGGCGCCAATGGACGGACCCGTACGAGCAGTACTTC
. TRBJ1-1 . 11 TRBV20-1 CSAPGPFGTRF TGCAGTGCTCCCGGTCCGTTCGGGACAAGATTT
. TRBJ2-1 . 16 TRBV3-1 CASSQEWDGAYNEQFF TGTGCCAGCAGCCAAGAATGGGACGGAGCCTACAATGAGCAGTTCTTC
. TRBJ2-6 . 15 TRBV5-4 CASSLIGSGANVLTF TGTGCCAGCAGCTTGATAGGTTCTGGGGCCAACGTCCTGACTTTC
. TRBJ2-1 . 15 TRBV6-2/TRBV6-3 CASSYTVSPYNEQFF TGTGCCAGCAGTTACACCGTTTCCCCTTACAATGAGCAGTTCTTC
. TRBJ1-1 TRBD1 16 TRBV11-1 CASSLRTGGMNTEAFF TGTGCCAGCAGCTTACGTACAGGGGGAATGAACACTGAAGCTTTCTTT
. TRBJ2-7 . 15 TRBV5-1 CASSLLEPPVYEQYF TGCGCCAGCAGCTTGCTAGAACCTCCGGTTTACGAGCAGTACTTC
. TRBJ2-7 TRBD1 16 TRBV5-4 CASSPRPGQGAYEQYF TGTGCCAGCAGCCCGCGACCGGGACAGGGGGCTTACGAGCAGTACTTC
. TRBJ2-4 TRBD2 16 TRBV4-2 CASSQGLAGPGNIQYF TGTGCCAGCAGCCAAGGACTAGCGGGACCGGGGAACATTCAGTACTTC
. TRBJ1-3 TRBD1 21 TRBV24-1 CATSDLLGQGPLLTSGNTIYF TGTGCCACCAGTGATTTGTTGGGACAGGGCCCCCTCTTAACCTCTGGAAACACCATATATTTT
. TRBJ1-6 . 14 TRBV28 CASSSAGRNSPLHF TGTGCCAGCAGCTCCGCAGGGAGGAATTCACCCCTCCACTTT
. TRBJ2-1 . 13 TRBV30 CAWSVLRGTEQFF TGTGCCTGGAGTGTACTTCGGGGGACTGAGCAGTTCTTC
. TRBJ1-5 TRBD1 15 TRBV7-9 CASSSQGGSNQPQHF TGTGCCAGCAGCTCACAGGGGGGAAGCAATCAGCCCCAGCATTTT
. TRBJ2-1 . 19 TRBV19 CASSISALEGPSSYNEQFF TGTGCCAGTAGTATATCGGCCCTAGAGGGGCCTAGCTCCTACAATGAGCAGTTCTTC
few TRBJ2-1 TRBD1 14 TRBV28 CASIRGQGVHEQFF TGTGCCAGCATTAGGGGACAGGGCGTCCATGAGCAGTTCTTC
. TRBJ1-5 . 15 TRBV28 CASSLRDNSNQPQHF TGTGCCAGCAGTTTAAGGGACAATAGCAATCAGCCCCAGCATTTT
. TRBJ1-2 . 14 TRBV7-3 CASSPTGTSYGYTF TGTGCCAGCAGCCCGACCGGGACATCTTATGGCTACACCTTC
. TRBJ2-7 . 19 TRBV15 CATSRVSIPGQTTTYEQYF TGTGCCACCAGCAGAGTTTCAATTCCAGGACAGACGACCACCTACGAGCAGTACTTC
. TRBJ2-7 TRBD1 16 TRBV19 CASSIVGTGPSYEQYF TGTGCCAGTAGTATAGTGGGGACAGGACCCTCCTACGAGCAGTACTTC
. TRBJ2-3 TRBD2 16 TRBV3-1 CASSQQSGGAGDTQYF TGTGCCAGCAGCCAACAAAGCGGGGGGGCCGGGGATACGCAGTATTTT
once TRBJ2-1 TRBD2 15 TRBV7-7 CASSQGASGYNEQFF TGTGCTAGCAGCCAGGGTGCTAGCGGCTACAATGAGCAGTTCTTC
few TRBJ2-7 TRBD2 16 TRBV7-2 CASSKGSGTSMYEQYF TGTGCCAGCAGCAAGGGGTCCGGGACTAGTATGTACGAGCAGTACTTC
. TRBJ1-4 TRBD1 14 TRBV7-9 CASTRGQGREKLFF TGTGCCAGCACCAGGGGGCAGGGCCGTGAAAAACTGTTTTTT
. TRBJ2-5 . 11 TRBV10-3 CAISEAETQYF TGTGCCATCAGTGAGGCGGAGACCCAGTACTTC